The 15 T cell receptor beta chains given below trace back to one sample, sequenced in a study of T cell repertoires in cytomegalovirus infection. TCRdb redid the calling of the reads with MiXCR, one entry per CDR3 protein. The sample lists approximately 74,000 distinct CDR3 sequences, around 37% occurring once. For these receptors, no antigen is known. Specimen: CD8+ T cells from cultured PBMCs, collected from culture after CMV antigen stimulation. These receptors came from a human donor in good health (CMV status not recorded). Some clones in this sample may be carry-over from other donors' samples.

The gene calls are TRBV7-8 and TRBJ1-5; perhaps TRBD1 as D (6 bases). This CDR3 spans 15 amino acids. Between the trimmed V and J ends, which lost 1 base and 8 bases, there was a span of 15 bases. Germline loops: CDR1 SGHVS, CDR2 FQNEAQ. The CDR3 nucleotides are TGTGCCAGCAGCTTAGAAACAGGGATTTTGGAGCCCCAGCATTTT. It translates to CASSLETGILEPQHF.

The chain couples TRBV6-1 to TRBJ1-5; D call uncertain. Germline V gene sequence: CDR1 MNHNS, CDR2 SASEGT. This CDR3 has 17 amino acids. Trimming pared 5 bases from V and 0 bases from J, leaving 17 bases between. The CDR3 DNA reads TGTGCCAGCAGTTATCCCCGCGGGGATTATAGCAATCAGCCCCAGCATTTT. Protein sequence: CASSYPRGDYSNQPQHF.

The rearrangement links TRBV12-3 or TRBV12-4 to TRBJ2-1, with TRBD1 matching over 7 bases. The CDR3 contains 15 residues. The V gene end was trimmed by 5 bases and the J gene end by 0 bases; junction bases not matched to a gene: 4. The CDR3 nucleotides read TGTGCCAGCAGTCGACAGGGTAGCTCCTACAATGAGCAGTTCTTC. Translated, it gives CASSRQGSSYNEQFF.

The gene calls are TRBV7-2 and TRBJ2-1; D call uncertain. This CDR3 is built from 13 residues. In germline, CDR1 is SGHTA, CDR2 FQGNSA. V lost 5 bases to trimming and J lost 5 bases, with 10 bases between them. The CDR3 nucleotides read TGTGCCAGCAGCCCCTTCCGACACAATGAGCAGTTCTTC. This sequence encodes CASSPFRHNEQFF. Using reference TRBV7-2 and TRBJ2-1 for the parts outside the CDR3, the full variable domain is GAGVSQSPSNKVTEKGKDVELRCDPISGHTALYWYRQSLGQGLEFLIYFQGNSAPDKSGLPSDRFSAERTGGSVSTLTIQRTQQEDSAVYLCASSPFRHNEQFFGPGTRLTVL.

The rearrangement links TRBV7-9 to TRBJ2-5; D unclear. Trimming pared 5 bases from V and 2 bases from J, leaving 12 bases between. From germline, CDR1 is SEHNR and CDR2 FQNEAQ (reference sequence). CDR3 length: 14 residues. CDR3 region: CASSPGPRQETQYF. The DNA for the CDR3 is TGTGCCAGCAGCCCTGGGCCCCGTCAAGAGACCCAGTACTTC.

This clonotype was seen many times. The chain joins TRBV6-6 to TRBJ2-5, with 7 bases matching TRBD1. V lost 7 bases and J lost 5; bases outside the gene matches: 4. Germline loops: CDR1 MNHNY, CDR2 SVGAGI (reference sequence). This CDR3 has 12 residues. DNA for the CDR3: TGTGCCAGCAACACAGGGGACGAGACCCAGTACTTC. This gives the protein CASNTGDETQYF.

With regard to this clonotype: At one boundary the junction diverges from the germline segment, which might be a read error. This chain connects TRBV6-6 to TRBJ2-7; TRBD2 is a possible D gene (6 bases). Per germline, CDR1 MNHNY and CDR2 SVGAGI (reference sequence). CDR3 length: 18 amino acids. CDR3 in amino acids: CASTYVVGLSGVPYEQYF. CDR3 nucleotide sequence: TGTGCCAGCACTTACGTGGTAGGACTCTCGGGGGTGCCCTACGAGCAGTACTTC.

The gene calls are TRBV4-2 and TRBJ2-1; a weak D match, TRBD2 (6 bases). V was trimmed by 4 bases and J by 2 bases, leaving 18 bases between them. Looked up from germline, CDR1 is LGHNA and CDR2 is YNFKEQ. This CDR3 is 17 amino acids long. The DNA for the CDR3 is TGTGCCAGCAGCCCTGAAGTGGGGGACTTGGCCTACAATGAGCAGTTCTTC. Translated: CASSPEVGDLAYNEQFF.

The rearrangement uses TRBV20-1 and TRBJ2-2; TRBD2 agrees at 9 bases. V shed 2 bases and J 1 base; nucleotides not matched to a gene: 5. The germline CDR1 and CDR2 sequences are DFQATT and SNEGSKA (reference sequence). There are 16 residues in the CDR3. The CDR3 region is CSARSRLAVNTGELFF. CDR3 sequence (DNA): TGCAGTGCTAGATCGCGACTAGCGGTGAACACCGGGGAGCTGTTTTTT.

In its sample, this clonotype was seen a few times. V is TRBV7-2 and J is TRBJ1-1, with D possibly TRBD1 on 5 matching bases. Looked up from germline, CDR1 is SGHTA and CDR2 is FQGNSA. There are 16 residues in the CDR3. Deletions cut 6 bases from V and 1 base from J, with 18 bases between. The DNA of the CDR3 is TGTGCCAGCAGTCTAGGCAGGGAGAGGACGAACACTGAAGCTTTCTTT. Protein sequence: CASSLGRERTNTEAFF.

This clonotype was counted at least ten times. The chain couples TRBV7-2 to TRBJ2-7; D is possibly TRBD2 (5 bases). This CDR3 is 14 amino acids long. CDR1 is SGHTA, CDR2 FQGNSA, per germline. V was shortened by 2 bases and J by 2 bases, with 10 bases between the two germline ends. CDR3 sequence reads: CASSLYPRAYEQYF. The CDR3 nucleotides read TGTGCCAGCAGCTTATACCCGAGGGCCTACGAGCAGTACTTC.

This clonotype was seen only a few times. The gene calls are TRBV12-3 or TRBV12-4 and TRBJ2-4; 8 positions agree with TRBD2. V was pared by 5 bases and J by 1 base, with 4 bases of the junction left unmatched. CDR3 length: 15 residues. Written as DNA, the CDR3 is TGTGCCAGCAGTGCTACGGGGGGGGCCAAAAACATTCAGTACTTC. Translated: CASSATGGAKNIQYF.

This chain connects TRBV6-2 or TRBV6-3 to TRBJ2-1; the D is unclear. This CDR3 region has 15 residues. Germline-derived CDR1 and CDR2 are MNHEY and SVGEGT. Trimming took 6 bases from V and 2 from J, leaving 14 bases between them. The CDR3 reads CASSPAAVAYNEQFF. CDR3 nucleotide sequence: TGTGCCAGCAGCCCCGCGGCTGTAGCCTACAATGAGCAGTTCTTC.

The chain recombines TRBV6-2 or TRBV6-3 with TRBJ2-7, with 12 bases matching TRBD1. Germline trimming cut 6 bases from V and 3 bases from J; bases unmatched to any gene: 9. The CDR3 is 16 amino acids. Germline V gives CDR1 MNHEY, CDR2 SVGEGT. The CDR3 DNA is TGTGCCAGCAGCCCCACGGGACAGGGGGCTGTCTACGAGCAGTACTTC. Translating gives CASSPTGQGAVYEQYF.

The chain combines TRBV12-3 or TRBV12-4 with TRBJ1-1; possibly TRBD1 for D (5 bases). V lost 2 bases to trimming and J lost 1 base, with 11 bases between them. The CDR3 has 15 residues. In DNA, the CDR3 is TGTGCCAGCAGTTTAAGAGGGGAGGGGAACACTGAAGCTTTCTTT. Translation: CASSLRGEGNTEAFF.